The 20 T cell receptor beta chains reported below all come from one sample, sequenced in a study of early T cells in non-severe SARS-CoV-2 infection. TCRdb ran MiXCR on the 5' RACE reads and lists one entry per CDR3 protein. This table holds approximately 66,000 distinct CDR3 sequences, about an eighth found once. Source material: whole blood. These TCRs come from an adult who was a healthcare worker with PCR-confirmed SARS-CoV-2 infection or an uninfected control (not recorded which).

In its sample, this clonotype was seen many times. The gene calls are TRBV20-1 and TRBJ2-1; 10 bases agree with TRBD2. The V gene's germline CDR1 is DFQATT and CDR2 SNEGSKA (reference sequence). The length of the CDR3 is 15 residues. After removal of 4 bases from V and 5 bases from J, the junction contained 8 bases not matched to a gene. This CDR3 reads CSATPGLAANNEQFF. In nucleotides, the CDR3 is TGCAGTGCTACTCCCGGACTAGCGGCGAACAATGAGCAGTTCTTC.

V gene TRBV29-1 combines with J gene TRBJ1-1, with TRBD1 identical over 9 bases. V shed 5 bases and J 6 bases; nucleotides not matched to a gene: 7. CDR3 length: 13 residues. CDR1 and CDR2 from the germline V gene are SQVTM and ANQGSEA. The CDR3, as DNA: TGCAGCGTTCAACAGGGGGCCAGGGCTGAAGCTTTCTTT. Protein sequence: CSVQQGARAEAFF.

This clonotype was seen a handful of times. V and J are TRBV6-1 and TRBJ1-1; 8 bases align to TRBD1. The CDR3 spans 15 residues. Unmatched junction bases numbered 7, after V lost 3 bases and J lost 4 bases. Per the germline V gene, CDR1 is MNHNS and CDR2 is SASEGT. CDR3 in amino acids: CASSDGQGRRTEAFF. In DNA form, the CDR3 reads TGTGCCAGCAGTGATGGACAGGGTAGGCGCACTGAAGCTTTCTTT.

This clonotype was found many times. This rearrangement joins TRBV7-8 to TRBJ1-1, with 12 bases aligning to TRBD1. This CDR3 contains 16 residues. CDR1 is SGHVS, CDR2 FQNEAQ, per germline. Trimming took 2 bases from V and 5 from J; bases not matched to a gene: 6. The CDR3 bases are TGTGCCAGCAGCTTAAGGGGACAGGGGGCTCGGACTGAAGCTTTCTTT. Amino acid sequence: CASSLRGQGARTEAFF.

This clonotype has a handful of counts. The chain combines TRBV30 with TRBJ2-7, with D maybe TRBD1 (6 bases). The length of the CDR3 is 16 residues. Trimming stripped 2 bases from V and 0 bases from J, with 17 bases between. The germline V gene encodes CDR1 GTSNPN and CDR2 SVGIG (reference sequence). The CDR3, as DNA: TGTGCCTGGAGTCTTCCCCAGGGGACCTTCTCCTACGAGCAGTACTTC. Its protein is CAWSLPQGTFSYEQYF.

This clonotype was counted only a few times. The chain carries TRBV27 and TRBJ2-1, with TRBD2 matching over 12 bases. There are 16 residues in the CDR3. Germline lookup yields CDR1 MNHEY and CDR2 SMNVEV (reference sequence). The V gene end was trimmed by 2 bases and the J gene end by 6 bases; junction bases not matched to a gene: 5. This CDR3 reads CASSLLAGGHVNEQFF. As DNA, the CDR3 is TGTGCCAGCAGTTTACTAGCGGGAGGGCATGTCAATGAGCAGTTCTTC.

Concerning this clonotype: Because it lacks the conserved phenylalanine or tryptophan at the end, this CDR3 is likely a read error. The chain uses TRBV20-1 and TRBJ2-1, with 10 bases aligning to TRBD1. The V gene's germline CDR1 is DFQATT and CDR2 SNEGSKA (reference sequence). The length of the CDR3 is 15 residues. V dropped 3 bases and J dropped 6; count of bases not matched to a gene: 8. In DNA form, the CDR3 reads TGCAGTGCTAGTATAGGGACAGGGGTTAGCAATGAGCAGTTCCTC. Encoded protein: CSASIGTGVSNEQFL.

This clonotype was found many times. The chain joins TRBV7-8 to TRBJ2-2, with D maybe TRBD1 (5 bases). The germline V gene encodes CDR1 SGHVS and CDR2 FQNEAQ. V was clipped by 1 base and J by 3 bases, with 6 bases between them. This CDR3 is 14 amino acids long. The CDR3 region is CASSLEQDTGELFF. CDR3 nucleotides: TGTGCCAGCAGCTTAGAACAGGACACCGGGGAGCTGTTTTTT.

This clonotype turned up a few times. This sequence joins TRBV5-6 and TRBJ2-1; D is possibly TRBD1 (7 bases). CDR1 SGHDT and CDR2 YYEEEE come from the germline V gene. This CDR3 region has 15 residues. V was shortened by 3 bases and J by 4 bases, with 14 bases between the two germline ends. CDR3 in amino acids: CASSSNRGGYNEQFF. In nucleotides, the CDR3 is TGTGCCAGCAGCTCTAACAGGGGAGGTTACAATGAGCAGTTCTTC. Looking up the rest from reference TRBV5-6 and TRBJ2-1 gives the full variable domain: DAGVTQSPTHLIKTRGQQVTLRCSPKSGHDTVSWYQQALGQGPQFIFQYYEEEERQRGNFPDRFSGHQFPNYSSELNVNALLLGDSALYLCASSSNRGGYNEQFFGPGTRLTVL.

This clonotype was counted many times. The gene calls are TRBV6-5 and TRBJ1-2, with a weak D call TRBD1 (6 bases). Deletions cut 5 bases from V and 4 bases from J, with 11 bases between. The CDR3 totals 13 residues. The germline V gene has CDR1 MNHEY and CDR2 SVGAGI. Here the CDR3 DNA reads TGTGCCAGCAGTCGAGGGGGGATCTATGGCTACACCTTC. This translates into CASSRGGIYGYTF.

The chain carries TRBV30 and TRBJ1-2; D unclear. CDR1 is GTSNPN and CDR2 is SVGIG in the germline V gene (reference sequence). Trimming removed 4 bases at V and 5 bases at J, with 14 bases between. The CDR3 totals 13 residues. This CDR3 is CAWKAEWDYGYTF. DNA for the CDR3: TGTGCCTGGAAGGCGGAATGGGATTATGGCTACACCTTC.

The CDR3 region is CSVERASGELFF. The CDR3 DNA reads TGCAGCGTTGAGAGGGCTTCCGGGGAGCTGTTTTTT. V and J are TRBV29-1 and TRBJ2-2; D may be TRBD2 (5 bases). V was cut by 3 bases and J by 6 bases, with 8 bases left in between. CDR1 and CDR2 from the germline V gene are SQVTM and ANQGSEA. CDR3 length equals 12 residues.

The chain combines TRBV19 with TRBJ2-2, with 8 bases fitting TRBD1. After removal of 3 bases from V and 0 bases from J, the junction contained 6 bases not matched to a gene. The germline CDR1 and CDR2 sequences are LNHDA and SQIVND (reference sequence). This CDR3 is built from 17 residues. CDR3: CASSMGPRGPNTGELFF. The CDR3 DNA is TGTGCCAGTAGTATGGGTCCCAGGGGGCCGAACACCGGGGAGCTGTTTTTT.

In this sample, this clonotype turned up a few times. The chain uses TRBV19 and TRBJ2-7, with 8 bases that match TRBD1. CDR1 and CDR2 from the germline V gene are LNHDA and SQIVND (reference sequence). The CDR3 contains 14 residues. The trim removed 4 bases at V and 6 bases at J, leaving 8 bases unmatched. In nucleotides, the CDR3 is TGTGCCAGTAGTAGACAGGGGACCCTCCTCGAGCAGTACTTC. Translation: CASSRQGTLLEQYF.

This clonotype turned up a few times. The chain couples TRBV11-2 to TRBJ2-7; D may be TRBD2 (6 bases). Germline lookup yields CDR1 SGHAT and CDR2 FQNNGV. The germline V and J ends were trimmed by 7 bases and 6 bases, with 19 bases remaining between them. The CDR3 contains 14 residues. CDR3 residues: CASNRGMTSGEQYF. The CDR3 nucleotides read TGTGCCAGCAACCGGGGAATGACTAGTGGCGAGCAGTACTTC.

The rearrangement joins TRBV6-1 to TRBJ2-3; D unresolved. V was shortened by 6 bases and J by 3 bases, with 13 bases between the two germline ends. Germline V gene lookup returns CDR1 MNHNS and CDR2 SASEGT. This CDR3 is built from 14 residues. The CDR3 coding sequence is TGTGCCAGCAGGGATGAGTGGGTGACAGATACGCAGTATTTT. This sequence encodes CASRDEWVTDTQYF.

The chain recombines TRBV13 with TRBJ2-5, with 7 nucleotides matching TRBD1. This CDR3 contains 18 residues. The V segment lost 5 bases and the J segment 4 bases; nucleotides outside the gene matches: 19. Looked up from germline, CDR1 is PRHDT and CDR2 is FYEKMQ (reference sequence). CDR3 sequence reads: CASSPRGTRGLQRETQYF. CDR3 DNA sequence: TGTGCCAGCAGCCCCCGGGGTACGAGGGGGCTTCAACGAGAGACCCAGTACTTC.

The chain joins TRBV7-2 to TRBJ1-5; D might be TRBD1 (6 bases). Trimming shortened V by 8 bases and J by 6 bases, and 17 bases separated the two germline ends. Looked up from germline, CDR1 is SGHTA and CDR2 is FQGNSA. This CDR3 has 14 amino acids. The CDR3 protein is CASSFKIQGQPQHF. DNA for the CDR3: TGTGCCAGCTCCTTCAAAATACAGGGTCAGCCCCAGCATTTT.

This clonotype has more than one count but fewer than ten. This chain uses TRBV5-6 with TRBJ2-3, with 7 positions matching TRBD2. The CDR3 length is 15 residues. CDR1 and CDR2 from the germline V gene are SGHDT and YYEEEE. Losses at the gene ends were 4 bases for V and 2 bases for J; bases not matched to a gene: 7. CDR3 DNA sequence: TGTGCCAGCAGCCCATTCGGGAGGAACACAGATACGCAGTATTTT. Its translation: CASSPFGRNTDTQYF.

This clonotype was found many times. The chain joins TRBV7-8 to TRBJ2-7, with a possible D match to TRBD2 (6 bases). The V end lost 2 bases, the J end lost 4 bases, and 15 bases lay between the germline ends. CDR3 length: 15 residues. From germline, CDR1 is SGHVS and CDR2 FQNEAQ. The CDR3 coding sequence is TGTGCCAGCAGCTTACTCATTAGCGGATTATACGAGCAGTACTTC. Translating gives CASSLLISGLYEQYF.